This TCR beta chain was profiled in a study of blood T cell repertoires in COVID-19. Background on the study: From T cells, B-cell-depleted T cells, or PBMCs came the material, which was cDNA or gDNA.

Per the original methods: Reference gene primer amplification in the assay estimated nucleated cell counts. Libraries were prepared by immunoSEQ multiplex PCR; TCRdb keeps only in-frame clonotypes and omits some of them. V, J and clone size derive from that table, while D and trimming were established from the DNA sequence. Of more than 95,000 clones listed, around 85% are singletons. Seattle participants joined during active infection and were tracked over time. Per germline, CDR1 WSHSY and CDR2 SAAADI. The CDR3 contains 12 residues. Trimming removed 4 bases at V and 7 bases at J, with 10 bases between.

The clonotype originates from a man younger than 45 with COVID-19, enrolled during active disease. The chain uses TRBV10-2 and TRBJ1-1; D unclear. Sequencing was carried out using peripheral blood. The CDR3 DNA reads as TGCGCCAGCAGTGCGCGGCATGATGAAGCTTTCTTT. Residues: CASSARHDEAFF.